This TCR beta chain derives from a study of T cell responses to AZD1222 COVID-19 vaccine. Study summary: Samples with a second dose at about 4 or about 12 weeks were pooled together.

Repertoires were generated with immunoSEQ multiplex PCR, while TCRdb's copy carries only in-frame clones and drops some. Of some 96,000 clones detected, about 86% appear once; the ten largest clones hold around a sixth. About this clone itself: The antigen remains unidentified.

The CDR3 sequence is 17 residues long. Germline-derived CDR1 and CDR2 are SGDLS and YYNGEE. The V and J ends lost 0 bases and 3 bases respectively, with 16 bases between them. Study-level findings and limits: Spike-specific TCR breadth and depth grew following two AZD1222 doses. Baseline serostatus was positive in only a handful of AZD1222 recipients.

Here the sequenced sample was peripheral blood, taken on day 0 of AZD1222 vaccination. The sequence was collected from an adult in good health. V gene TRBV9 combines with J gene TRBJ1-3; D gene unclear. In nucleotides, the CDR3 is TGTGCCAGCAGCGTAGCTCCTGCAACCGCGGGTGGAAACACCATATATTTT. This translates into CASSVAPATAGGNTIYF. Full variable domain (remainder filled in from reference TRBV9 and TRBJ1-3): DSGVTQTPKHLITATGQRVTLRCSPRSGDLSVYWYQQSLDQGLQFLIQYYNGEERAKGNILERFSAQQFPDLHSELNLSSLELGDSALYFCASSVAPATAGGNTIYFGEGSWLTVV.